This TCR beta chain is drawn from a study of blood T cell repertoires in COVID-19. The CDR3 extends over 14 amino acids. Germline lookup yields CDR1 MNHNS and CDR2 SASEGT. Trimming removed 3 bases at V and 2 bases at J, with 8 bases between. TCRdb's table, derived via immunoSEQ multiplex PCR, lists solely in-frame clones and lacks some. Here the sample spans over 70,000 clones, about four fifths being singletons. This clonotype was obtained from a man aged 70-80 years with COVID-19, enrolled during active disease. The sample was peripheral blood. This sequence joins TRBV6-1 and TRBJ1-5; D gene unclear. CDR3 in DNA: TGTGCCAGCAGTGATCTCTTAGGCAATCAGCCCCAGCATTTT. This translates into CASSDLLGNQPQHF.